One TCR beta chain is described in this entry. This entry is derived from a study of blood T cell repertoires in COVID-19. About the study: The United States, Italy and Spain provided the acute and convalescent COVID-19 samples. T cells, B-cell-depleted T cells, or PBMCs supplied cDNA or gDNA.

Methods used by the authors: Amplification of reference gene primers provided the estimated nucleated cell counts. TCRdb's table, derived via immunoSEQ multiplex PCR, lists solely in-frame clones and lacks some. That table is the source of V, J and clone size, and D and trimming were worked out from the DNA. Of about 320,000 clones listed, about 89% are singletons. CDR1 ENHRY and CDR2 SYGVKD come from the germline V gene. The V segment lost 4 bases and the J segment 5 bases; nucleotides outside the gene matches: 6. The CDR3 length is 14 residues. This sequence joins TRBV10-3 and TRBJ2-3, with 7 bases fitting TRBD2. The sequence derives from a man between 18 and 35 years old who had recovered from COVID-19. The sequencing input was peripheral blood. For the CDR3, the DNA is TGTGCCATCAGTGGGGGGAGGGAAATAGATACGCAGTATTTT. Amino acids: CAISGGREIDTQYF.